This T cell receptor beta chain was obtained from a study of T cells in Graves' hyperthyroidism and ophthalmopathy. Study information: Peripheral blood draws took place at initial diagnosis, ahead of any treatment.

TCR beta CDR3 sequences were amplified from RNA transcripts. A set of HTBI primers served as the primers for a first-round RT-PCR of the TCR CDR3. TCRdb processed the multiplex PCR reads anew with MiXCR; each CDR3 protein has one entry. The sample yields 660,000 or so distinct CDR3 sequences, less than 25% seen once. The V gene's germline CDR1 is SNHLY and CDR2 FYNNEI. The CDR3 is 16 residues long. Trimming removed 1 base at V and 0 bases at J, with 11 bases between. Orbital computed tomography, thyroid ultrasound, serum thyroxine and TRAb, and clinical symptoms together informed the diagnoses. Using 10 ml of fresh peripheral blood, PBMCs were prepared.

The receptor was derived from a man aged 25-45 years with Graves' ophthalmopathy. The chain has TRBV2 and TRBJ2-3; D assignment may be TRBD1 or TRBD2 (5 bases each). The source material was blood. The CDR3 spells CASSEEGRVSTDTQYF. Written as DNA, the CDR3 is TGTGCCAGCAGTGAAGAGGGACGCGTTAGCACAGATACGCAGTATTTT.